The clone carrying this TCR beta chain has ten or more counts. Produced via immunoSEQ multiplex PCR; TCRdb's table is partial and in-frame only. The sample holds 250,000 to 300,000 clones, around 90% seen once. The data are from a study of blood T cell repertoires in COVID-19. Looking at the study overall: Material from acute and convalescent COVID-19 was sourced from the United States, Italy and Spain.

Germline V CDR1 and CDR2: SGHDT, YYEEEE. The CDR3 loop spans 15 amino acids. The V and J ends lost 3 bases and 4 bases, in that order; junction bases with no gene match: 2. J is TRBJ2-2 and V is TRBV5-6; TRBD1 agrees at 11 bases. The sequence was obtained from a woman between 50 and 59 years old who had recovered from COVID-19. Sequencing input: peripheral blood. CDR3 residues: CASSWTGGSTGELFF. The CDR3 DNA reads TGTGCCAGCAGCTGGACAGGGGGCAGCACCGGGGAGCTGTTTTTT.